Listed here are 20 T cell receptor beta chains from one sample, sequenced in a study of early T cells in non-severe SARS-CoV-2 infection. Via MiXCR, TCRdb re-called the 5' RACE reads, giving one row per CDR3 protein. The table has about 60,000 distinct CDR3 sequences, around 10% seen once. The starting material was whole blood, obtained at baseline. Receptors originate from an adult who was a healthcare worker with PCR-confirmed SARS-CoV-2 infection or an uninfected control (not recorded which).

This clonotype came up a few times. The rearrangement uses TRBV5-1 and TRBJ2-3; TRBD2 matches at 8 bases. V was clipped by 6 bases and J by 5 bases; unmatched bases: 8. This CDR3 region has 14 residues. Germline V gene data show CDR1 as SGHRS and CDR2 as YFSETQ. The CDR3 DNA sequence: TGCGCCAGCATGCGGGGGGACCAGGAAGATACGCAGTATTTT. Its translation: CASMRGDQEDTQYF.

This sequence joins TRBV5-1 and TRBJ1-1; the D gene is possibly TRBD1 (5 bases). This CDR3 is built from 17 residues. The V gene lost 6 bases and the J gene lost 3 bases, with 24 bases spanning the gap. Germline V CDR1 and CDR2: SGHRS, YFSETQ. Here the CDR3 reads CASKPQVSRGLDTEAFF. Here the CDR3 DNA reads TGCGCCAGCAAACCGCAAGTGTCTCGGGGCTTGGACACTGAAGCTTTCTTT.

This clonotype is medium-sized (0.01 to 0.1%) by share. The genes are TRBV11-3 and TRBJ2-1, with D perhaps assigned TRBD1 or TRBD2 (5 bases each). Germline V gene data show CDR1 as SGHNT and CDR2 as YENEEA. Trimming removed 5 bases from V and 6 bases from J, with 17 bases in between. CDR3 length: 15 amino acids. This chain's CDR3 is CASSPPGTEVNEQFF. The CDR3 region has the DNA TGTGCCAGCAGCCCTCCCGGGACCGAAGTCAATGAGCAGTTCTTC.

CDR3 amino acids: CASSYSMTDQETQYF. The CDR3 nucleotides read TGTGCCAGCAGTTACTCGATGACCGACCAAGAGACCCAGTACTTC. The chain is built from TRBV6-6 and TRBJ2-5; D unclear. V gave up 0 bases and J gave up 0 bases, with 8 bases separating them. The CDR3 runs 15 residues. Germline values: CDR1 MNHNY, CDR2 SVGAGI (reference sequence).

The chain has TRBV6-2 or TRBV6-3 and TRBJ2-2; 9 bases match TRBD2. The CDR3 is 16 amino acids. The germline CDR1 and CDR2 sequences are MNHEY and SVGEGT. V shed 8 bases, J shed 4 bases, and the junction held 11 bases outside the gene matches. CDR3 sequence: CASGTYSGGFTGELFF. The CDR3 DNA sequence: TGTGCCAGCGGAACGTATAGCGGGGGATTCACCGGGGAGCTGTTTTTT.

The chain combines TRBV6-6 with TRBJ2-1; 8 positions agree with TRBD1. The CDR3 is 13 amino acids. The trim removed 6 bases at V and 7 bases at J, leaving 5 bases unmatched. Germline assignment: CDR1 MNHNY and CDR2 SVGAGI (reference sequence). For the CDR3, the DNA is TGTGCCAGCAGCCGGACAGGGATGAATGAGCAGTTCTTC. It specifies CASSRTGMNEQFF.

The chain uses TRBV7-3 and TRBJ2-3; TRBD2 might be the D (6 bases). Germline loops: CDR1 SGHTA, CDR2 FQGTGA. CDR3 length: 13 amino acids. V was trimmed by 8 bases and J by 5 bases, leaving 14 bases between them. In DNA form, the CDR3 reads TGTGCCAGCGCCCGGCGGGAAGGAGATACGCAGTATTTT. Translated: CASARREGDTQYF.

In its sample, this clonotype was seen a few times. This chain links TRBV11-2 with TRBJ2-3; D remains unclear. The CDR3 runs 12 residues. CDR1 SGHAT and CDR2 FQNNGV come from the germline V gene. Trimming cost V 2 bases and J 5 bases, with 5 bases left between them. CDR3 region: CASSLRIDTQYF. CDR3 bases: TGTGCCAGCAGCTTAAGGATAGATACGCAGTATTTT.

The table lists this clonotype with many counts. This chain uses TRBV20-1 with TRBJ2-1, with 9 positions matching TRBD1. V trimming: 6 bases; J trimming: 9 bases; junction bases outside the gene matches: 6. Germline CDR1 reads DFQATT; CDR2 reads SNEGSKA (reference sequence). The CDR3 spans 12 residues. CDR3 region: CSAGTGSGEQFF. The CDR3 DNA is TGCAGTGCGGGGACAGGGAGCGGTGAGCAGTTCTTC.

This clonotype showed up just a few times. The rearrangement joins TRBV5-1 to TRBJ2-1; no firm D call. The CDR3 loop spans 15 amino acids. The germline V and J ends were trimmed by 3 bases and 6 bases, with 16 bases remaining between them. From germline, CDR1 is SGHRS and CDR2 YFSETQ. The CDR3 DNA follows: TGCGCCAGCAGCTCCGACACTACCGCCGGCAATGAGCAGTTCTTC. It translates to CASSSDTTAGNEQFF.

The chain has TRBV19 and TRBJ2-3; no definite D call. The V gene lost 5 bases and the J gene lost 2 bases, with 8 bases spanning the gap. Germline CDR1 is LNHDA and CDR2 is SQIVND (reference sequence). CDR3 size: 13 residues. In nucleotides, the CDR3 is TGTGCCAGTAGTCTACTCGACACAGATACGCAGTATTTT. It yields the protein CASSLLDTDTQYF.

This clonotype was seen more than once but under ten times. The chain recombines TRBV7-2 with TRBJ2-7; D may correspond to TRBD1 or TRBD2 (6 bases each). Looked up from germline, CDR1 is SGHTA and CDR2 is FQGNSA. This CDR3 contains 13 residues. V gave up 4 bases and J gave up 4 bases, with 11 bases separating them. CDR3 sequence reads: CASSSRGVYEQYF. CDR3 sequence (DNA): TGTGCCAGCAGCTCTAGGGGGGTATACGAGCAGTACTTC.

This clonotype was recorded a few times. The chain has TRBV6-1 and TRBJ2-5; 10 bases line up with TRBD1. This CDR3 comprises 13 residues. Germline loops: CDR1 MNHNS, CDR2 SASEGT. V trimming: 10 bases; J trimming: 5 bases; junction bases outside the gene matches: 7. CDR3 coding DNA: TGTGCCATCAGACAGGGGGCGAGGGAGACCCAGTACTTC. Protein sequence: CAIRQGARETQYF.

This clonotype was seen only a few times. The V call is TRBV18, the J call TRBJ2-7; a weak D match, TRBD1 (6 bases). V lost 1 base to trimming and J lost 2 bases, with 18 bases between them. The CDR3 runs to 17 residues. Germline loops: CDR1 KGHSH, CDR2 LQKENI. This CDR3 is CASSPLPVRRGTYEQYF. CDR3 DNA sequence: TGTGCCAGCTCACCACTTCCCGTTCGCAGGGGAACCTACGAGCAGTACTTC.

The V call is TRBV19, the J call TRBJ2-7; D is uncertain. Germline V gene lookup returns CDR1 LNHDA and CDR2 SQIVND (reference sequence). V gave up 2 bases and J gave up 4 bases, with 9 bases separating them. This CDR3 has 13 residues. CDR3 residues: CASSISPVYEQYF. In DNA form, the CDR3 reads TGTGCCAGTAGTATATCGCCCGTATACGAGCAGTACTTC.

The chain combines TRBV20-1 with TRBJ2-4; D possibly uses TRBD1 or TRBD2 (6 bases each). This CDR3 has 15 amino acids. V was trimmed by 3 bases and J by 1 base, leaving 13 bases between them. Germline assignment: CDR1 DFQATT and CDR2 SNEGSKA (reference sequence). CDR3: CSASRPGAAKNIQYF. As DNA, the CDR3 is TGCAGTGCTAGTCGTCCGGGGGCCGCCAAAAACATTCAGTACTTC.

The chain couples TRBV30 to TRBJ2-3, with D unresolved. The CDR3 is 12 amino acids. The V gene's germline CDR1 is GTSNPN and CDR2 SVGIG (reference sequence). The V end was cut by 3 bases, the J end by 5 bases, with 9 bases between. CDR3 DNA sequence: TGTGCCTGGAGGGGGAAGGGAGATACGCAGTATTTT. The encoded protein is CAWRGKGDTQYF. The full variable domain, its missing parts supplied by reference TRBV30 and TRBJ2-3, is SQTIHQWPATLVQPVGSPLSLECTVEGTSNPNLYWYRQAAGRGLQLLFYSVGIGQISSEVPQNLSASRPQDRQFILSSKKLLLSDSGFYLCAWRGKGDTQYFGPGTRLTVL.

The V gene is TRBV5-1, the J gene TRBJ1-1, with D possibly matching TRBD1 (5 bases). The CDR3 is 14 amino acids. Germline V lookup: CDR1 SGHRS, CDR2 YFSETQ. V was shortened by 2 bases and J by 5 bases, with 13 bases between the two germline ends. The CDR3 loop is CASSLWGEGTEAFF. CDR3 DNA sequence: TGCGCCAGCAGCTTATGGGGGGAAGGAACTGAAGCTTTCTTT.

V and J are TRBV30 and TRBJ2-7; no clear D. The V gene's germline CDR1 is GTSNPN and CDR2 SVGIG (reference sequence). Trimming shortened V by 2 bases and J by 0 bases, and 11 bases separated the two germline ends. There are 14 residues in the CDR3. CDR3 sequence reads: CAWSQGIGSYEQYF. The CDR3 DNA follows: TGTGCCTGGAGTCAAGGGATCGGCTCCTACGAGCAGTACTTC.

The chain is built from TRBV5-1 and TRBJ2-7; D may be TRBD1 (6 bases). V lost 4 bases to trimming and J lost 0 bases, with 14 bases between them. The CDR3 totals 15 residues. CDR1 is SGHRS, CDR2 YFSETQ, per germline. This CDR3 reads CASSADSLSSYEQYF. In DNA form, the CDR3 reads TGCGCCAGCAGCGCGGACAGTTTGAGCTCCTACGAGCAGTACTTC.